This TCR beta chain appears in the sequencing data of a study of control samples from healthy donors and cancer patients (TCRdb year 2020). Trimming removed 11 bases from V and 1 base from J, leaving 14 bases between the germline ends. The germline V gene specifies ENHRY as CDR1 and SYGVKD as CDR2. Counted from cysteine to phenylalanine, this CDR3 has 13 amino acids. The kept DNA is CDR3 alone, 39 bases in frame from the first base. This clone was detected once. Its antigen is currently not known. Per-base qualities were not stored, and no clone one base away is much larger. Libraries came from the immunoSEQ multiplex PCR assay. Entries here come from immuneACCESS through TCRdb and include only in-frame sequences with V and J called. Some clones fail to appear in such tables; in the studies checked, an unresolved V gene covers under half of the shortfall, and the cause of the remainder is unknown. This sample lists fewer than 100,000 clones; about four fifths were detected once. Over 7.5% of the sample is in the top ten clones.

The chain couples TRBV10-3 to TRBJ1-1; matching of 5 bases hints at TRBD1 as the D gene. The sequence came from a woman between 55 and 75 years old in good health. Material: blood. CDR3 sequence: CAAGRDGNTEAFF. DNA sequence: TGTGCCGCCGGCCGGGACGGGAACACTGAAGCTTTCTTT.